The 21 T cell receptor beta chains below come from one sample, sequenced in a study of T cells in Graves' hyperthyroidism and ophthalmopathy. TCR beta CDR3 regions were amplified from RNA. First-round RT-PCR with HTBI primers amplified the TCR CDR3 region. TCRdb reprocessed the multiplex PCR reads with MiXCR, giving one entry per CDR3 protein. Altogether around 440,000 distinct CDR3 sequences are present, around a sixth being singletons, with the ten largest covering almost 8%. Sequenced input: blood. The receptor source for this set is a woman aged 18-29 years with Graves' hyperthyroidism.

This clonotype was recorded only once. J is TRBJ2-5 and V is TRBV7-3; perhaps TRBD2 as D (7 bases). V lost 5 bases and J 6 bases, leaving 16 bases between the germline ends. In germline, CDR1 is SGHTA, CDR2 FQGTGA. CDR3 length: 14 amino acids. The CDR3 coding sequence is TGTGCCAGCAGCCTAGGGGGGGCCGGGAAGACCCAGTACTTC. It is translated as CASSLGGAGKTQYF.

This clonotype was recorded many times. This chain connects TRBV12-3 or TRBV12-4 to TRBJ1-4; 12 nucleotides match TRBD1. The CDR3 contains 15 residues. V shed 6 bases and J 8 bases; nucleotides not matched to a gene: 7. CDR3 DNA sequence: TGTGCCAGCAGCCTCGGGGACAGGGGGCACGAAAAACTGTTTTTT. It is translated as CASSLGDRGHEKLFF.

This clonotype has ten or more counts. The rearrangement uses TRBV10-3 and TRBJ1-2, with D tentatively TRBD1 (5 bases). Trimming removed 1 base at V and 2 bases at J, with 14 bases between. CDR3 length equals 16 residues. Germline values: CDR1 ENHRY, CDR2 SYGVKD. CDR3 DNA: TGTGCCATCAGTGAGTTTACCGGCAGGGTAAACTATGGCTACACCTTC. Protein sequence: CAISEFTGRVNYGYTF.

In this sample, this clonotype turned up many times. The CDR3 is CASSATGYYGYTF. The CDR3 nucleotides read TGTGCCAGCAGTGCGACAGGGTACTATGGCTACACCTTC. This sequence joins TRBV27 and TRBJ1-2; 7 positions match TRBD1. Unmatched junction bases numbered 3, after V lost 5 bases and J lost 3 bases. The CDR3 has 13 amino acids. CDR1 and CDR2 (germline): MNHEY, SMNVEV (reference sequence).

This clonotype showed up just a few times. At one end the junction does not follow the germline gene, possibly because of a read error. V usage is TRBV7-7 and J usage is TRBJ2-5; D is ambiguous. The germline V gene encodes CDR1 SSHAT and CDR2 FNYEAQ (reference sequence). This CDR3 has 15 residues. The CDR3, as DNA: TGTGCTAGCAGCTTAAGGGTAGGCCGCCAAGAGACCCAGTACTTC. This encodes CASSLRVGRQETQYF.

The CDR3 DNA reads as TGTGCCATCAGTGAGAGTGTGTTGGCAGGGGGGAACACCGGGGAGCTGTTTTTT. It is translated as CAISESVLAGGNTGELFF. V and J are TRBV10-3 and TRBJ2-2; the match to TRBD1 covers 7 bases. The CDR3 contains 18 residues. The germline CDR1 and CDR2 sequences are ENHRY and SYGVKD. V lost 2 bases, J lost 1 base, and 10 bases stayed unmatched.

This clonotype appeared many times. This chain connects TRBV4-1 to TRBJ2-1; TRBD2 aligns across 7 bases. Germline assignment: CDR1 MGHRA and CDR2 YSYEKL. The CDR3 length is 14 residues. The junction had 1 base not matched to a gene; V was cut back by 5 bases and J by 0 bases. CDR3 coding DNA: TGCGCCAGCAGCGGCGGGGGCTCCTACAATGAGCAGTTCTTC. It specifies CASSGGGSYNEQFF.

The genes are TRBV4-1 and TRBJ1-2; 10 nucleotides match TRBD1. The germline CDR1 and CDR2 sequences are MGHRA and YSYEKL. The CDR3 is 15 residues long. With V trimmed by 1 base and J by 7 bases, 6 bases remained unmatched. Written as DNA, the CDR3 is TGCGCCAGCAGCCAAGTGGGACAGGGGATTAGTGGCTACACCTTC. It specifies CASSQVGQGISGYTF.

This clonotype was detected ten times or more. The J gene is TRBJ2-7, the V gene TRBV6-1; D possibly uses TRBD1 or TRBD2 (5 bases each). Germline CDR1 is MNHNS and CDR2 is SASEGT. V was clipped by 5 bases and J by 0 bases, with 11 bases between them. The CDR3 sequence is 14 residues long. The CDR3 nucleotides read TGTGCCAGCAGTTGGGGGACGGACTCCTACGAGCAGTACTTC. It codes for CASSWGTDSYEQYF.

This clonotype was found many times. DNA for the CDR3: TGTGCCAGCAGCCTAGGAGGACAGGGTCATCAGCCCCAGCATTTT. As protein: CASSLGGQGHQPQHF. J is TRBJ1-5 and V is TRBV3-1, with TRBD1 matching 8 bases. V trimming: 4 bases; J trimming: 5 bases; junction bases outside the gene matches: 7. The CDR3 is 15 amino acids. Germline CDR1 reads LGHDT; CDR2 reads YNNKEL (reference sequence).

This clonotype has ten or more counts. CDR3 loop: CASRAQGDTGELFF. CDR3 sequence (DNA): TGTGCCAGCAGGGCACAGGGTGACACCGGGGAGCTGTTTTTT. The chain joins TRBV6-1 to TRBJ2-2; a weak D match, TRBD1 (6 bases). V lost 6 bases and J lost 3, with 11 bases in between. The CDR3 is made up of 14 amino acids. Germline V lookup: CDR1 MNHNS, CDR2 SASEGT.

About this clonotype itself: A much larger clone lies one base from this, so it may be a read error. This chain joins TRBV9 and TRBJ1-1, with D possibly matching TRBD1 (6 bases). The CDR3 is made up of 16 amino acids. Germline V gene data show CDR1 as SGDLS and CDR2 as YYNGEE. The CDR3 reads CASSVETGQLNTVAFF. The CDR3 DNA sequence: TGTGCCAGCAGCGTAGAGACCGGACAGCTAAACACTGTAGCTTTCTTT.

The V gene is TRBV27, the J gene TRBJ1-1; 7 bases line up with TRBD1. This CDR3 comprises 15 residues. V lost 3 bases and J lost 7; bases outside the gene matches: 11. Germline V CDR1 and CDR2: MNHEY, SMNVEV (reference sequence). The CDR3 spells CASSFAYRGPYEAFF. The DNA for the CDR3 is TGTGCCAGCAGTTTCGCATATAGGGGGCCATATGAAGCTTTCTTT.

This clonotype was seen at least ten times. The rearrangement uses TRBV6-1 and TRBJ2-2; TRBD2 might be the D (7 bases). The CDR3 totals 16 residues. Germline V lookup: CDR1 MNHNS, CDR2 SASEGT. Between the trimmed V and J ends, which lost 7 bases and 3 bases, there was a span of 18 bases. The CDR3 spells CASKRGGGEDTGELFF. The CDR3 bases are TGTGCCAGCAAAAGAGGGGGAGGGGAGGACACCGGGGAGCTGTTTTTT.

This clonotype appeared many times. The chain has TRBV6-1 and TRBJ1-1; tentatively, D is TRBD1 (5 bases). With 5 bases removed from V and 4 bases from J, the gap between germline ends came to 20 bases. CDR1 and CDR2 (germline): MNHNS, SASEGT. The CDR3 runs to 16 residues. Here the CDR3 reads CASSYSGGSLSTEAFF. CDR3 coding DNA: TGTGCCAGCAGTTATTCCGGGGGGTCCCTTAGCACTGAAGCTTTCTTT.

J is TRBJ2-1 and V is TRBV7-8; 8 nucleotides align to TRBD2. The length of the CDR3 is 17 residues. Trimming removed 5 bases from V and 8 bases from J; junction bases left unmatched: 17. Germline CDR1 SGHVS, CDR2 FQNEAQ. The chain's CDR3 is CASSLTFPGGPIDEQFF. The CDR3 DNA follows: TGTGCCAGCAGCCTAACTTTCCCGGGGGGGCCCATCGATGAGCAGTTCTTC. The variable domain in full, completed from reference TRBV7-8 and TRBJ2-1, reads GAGVSQSPRYKVAKRGQDVALRCDPISGHVSLFWYQQALGQGPEFLTYFQNEAQLDKSGLPSDRFFAERPEGSVSTLKIQRTQQEDSAVYLCASSLTFPGGPIDEQFFGPGTRLTVL.

This clonotype appeared many times. The rearrangement uses TRBV3-1 and TRBJ2-7, with 9 positions matching TRBD2. Unmatched junction bases numbered 10, after V lost 4 bases and J lost 3 bases. Germline CDR1 LGHDT, CDR2 YNNKEL (reference sequence). The CDR3 length is 16 residues. The CDR3 DNA sequence: TGTGCCAGCAGCCCTTACTCAGCGGGAGGACGCTACGAGCAGTACTTC. This encodes CASSPYSAGGRYEQYF.

This chain connects TRBV11-2 to TRBJ2-7; D gene uncertain. The CDR3 loop spans 13 amino acids. The germline V gene has CDR1 SGHAT and CDR2 FQNNGV. Trimming took off 7 bases at V and 3 bases at J, with 13 bases between the two ends. CDR3 DNA: TGTGCCAGCACCTCGGGTCTGAACTACGAGCAGTACTTC. Its translation is CASTSGLNYEQYF. The full variable domain, in which reference TRBV11-2 and TRBJ2-7 provide the parts outside the CDR3, is EAGVAQSPRYKIIEKRQSVAFWCNPISGHATLYWYQQILGQGPKLLIQFQNNGVVDDSQLPKDRFSAERLKGVDSTLKIQPAKLEDSAVYLCASTSGLNYEQYFGPGTRLTVT.

The table lists this clonotype with many counts. The gene calls are TRBV12-3 or TRBV12-4 and TRBJ2-2; 10 positions agree with TRBD1. The length of the CDR3 is 17 residues. The V segment lost 2 bases and the J segment 6 bases; nucleotides outside the gene matches: 9. The CDR3 region is CASSLPRQGALSGELFF. The CDR3 DNA is TGTGCCAGCAGTTTACCTCGACAGGGGGCGTTATCCGGGGAGCTGTTTTTT.

This clonotype was counted many times. The chain couples TRBV18 to TRBJ1-5, with D possibly matching TRBD1 (5 bases). Trimming cost V 6 bases and J 6 bases, with 12 bases left between them. Germline lookup yields CDR1 KGHSH and CDR2 LQKENI. CDR3 length: 13 residues. The CDR3 coding sequence is TGTGCCAGCTCGCCAGGGTTTCGTCAGCCCCAGCATTTT. Translating gives CASSPGFRQPQHF.

There are many counts of this clonotype. V gene TRBV6-1 combines with J gene TRBJ2-3; tentatively, D is TRBD1 (6 bases). Germline-derived CDR1 and CDR2 are MNHNS and SASEGT. This CDR3 region has 14 residues. V was pared by 6 bases and J by 0 bases, with 10 bases between. The CDR3 protein is CASRRTASTDTQYF. DNA for the CDR3: TGTGCCAGCAGGAGGACAGCCAGCACAGATACGCAGTATTTT.